The 16 T cell receptor beta chains listed next were all sequenced from one sample in a study of blood T cell repertoires in COVID-19. Measured with immunoSEQ multiplex PCR; TCRdb has only the in-frame clones, and not every one. Here the sample spans 75,000 to 95,000 clones, approximately 78% being singletons. The sample taken for sequencing was peripheral blood. These receptors came from a man aged 55 to 70 with COVID-19, enrolled during active disease.

This clone was counted a single time. V is TRBV3-1 (or the pseudogene TRBV3-2) and J is TRBJ1-4; D ambiguous. Germline CDR1 and CDR2: LGHDT and YNNKEL (reference sequence). The CDR3 runs 14 residues. The V end was cut by 0 bases, the J end by 13 bases, with 15 bases between. The CDR3 DNA reads TGTGCCAGCAGCCAAGATAGTGGGCCTCGTAGACTGTTTTTT. Its protein product is CASSQDSGPRRLFF.

The rearrangement joins TRBV2 to TRBJ2-1; maybe TRBD1 (5 bases). This CDR3 spans 15 amino acids. Germline V CDR1 and CDR2: SNHLY, FYNNEI. V was trimmed by 7 bases and J by 2 bases, leaving 15 bases between them. CDR3 nucleotides: TGTGCCAGCACCGCTGACAGCCCGACCTACAATGAGCAGTTCTTC. This translates into CASTADSPTYNEQFF.

The rearrangement links TRBV5-6 to TRBJ2-1; TRBD1 aligns across 7 bases. Unmatched junction bases numbered 2, after V lost 1 base and J lost 10 bases. The CDR3 sequence is 12 residues long. Germline V gene data show CDR1 as SGHDT and CDR2 as YYEEEE. In DNA, the CDR3 is TGTGCCAGCAGCTTGTTAGGGGGCGAGCAGTTCTTC. Its translation is CASSLLGGEQFF.

This chain connects TRBV3-1 (or the pseudogene TRBV3-2) to TRBJ2-7; 12 positions agree with TRBD1. Trimming removed 1 base from V and 8 bases from J; junction bases left unmatched: 6. The CDR3 runs 15 residues. Germline loops: CDR1 LGHDT, CDR2 YNNKEL (reference sequence). As DNA, the CDR3 is TGTGCCAGCAGCCAAGCAGGGGACAGGGGGCGAAAGCAGTACTTC. Its protein product is CASSQAGDRGRKQYF.

V gene TRBV11-2 combines with J gene TRBJ1-3, with D tentatively TRBD1 (5 bases). The CDR3 is made up of 14 amino acids. With 2 bases removed from V and 4 bases from J, the gap between germline ends came to 9 bases. CDR1 SGHAT and CDR2 FQNNGV come from the germline V gene. The CDR3 DNA sequence: TGTGCCAGCAGCTTAAGACAGCTAGGAAACACCATATATTTT. Translation: CASSLRQLGNTIYF.

CDR3 protein: CASSQWDFQTQYF. As DNA, the CDR3 is TGTGCCAGCAGCCAATGGGACTTCCAGACCCAGTACTTC. V usage is TRBV14 and J usage is TRBJ2-5, with D tentatively TRBD2 (6 bases). This CDR3 spans 13 amino acids. CDR1 SGHDN and CDR2 FVKESK come from the germline V gene. Trimming removed 2 bases from V and 6 bases from J, with 10 bases in between.

This chain links TRBV4-1 with TRBJ2-5; D is perhaps TRBD2 (7 bases). Trimming stripped 4 bases from V and 5 bases from J, with 14 bases between. This CDR3 comprises 14 residues. Looked up from germline, CDR1 is MGHRA and CDR2 is YSYEKL. The CDR3 DNA reads TGCGCCAGCAGCCCGGGGGGCCCAGCGGAGACCCAGTACTTC. This translates into CASSPGGPAETQYF.

The gene calls are TRBV5-4 and TRBJ2-1; D not certain. Trimming left V 4 bases short and J 3 bases short, with 11 bases between. The CDR3 spans 14 residues. CDR1 SGHNT and CDR2 YYREEE come from the germline V gene (reference sequence). This CDR3 is CASSVQTSYNEQFF. For the CDR3, the DNA is TGTGCCAGCAGCGTACAGACAAGCTACAATGAGCAGTTCTTC. Drawing the rest from reference TRBV5-4 and TRBJ2-1, the complete variable domain is ETGVTQSPTHLIKTRGQQVTLRCSSQSGHNTVSWYQQALGQGPQFIFQYYREEENGRGNFPPRFSGLQFPNYSSELNVNALELDDSALYLCASSVQTSYNEQFFGPGTRLTVL.

The chain recombines TRBV11-1 with TRBJ1-1; the D gene is possibly TRBD1 (5 bases). Germline V lookup: CDR1 SGHAT, CDR2 FQDESV (reference sequence). The CDR3 contains 16 residues. Trimming removed 8 bases from V and 3 bases from J, with 22 bases in between. The CDR3, as DNA: TGTGCCAGCGGAGGGGCGTTATTTGGCGTGGACACTGAAGCTTTCTTT. It encodes CASGGALFGVDTEAFF.

V and J are TRBV25-1 and TRBJ1-1, with D uncertain. Germline CDR1 is MGHDK and CDR2 is SYGVNS. V was shortened by 3 bases and J by 1 base, with 15 bases between the two germline ends. This CDR3 comprises 16 residues. This CDR3 reads CASSDRQRIGNTEAFF. The CDR3 DNA is TGTGCCAGCAGTGACCGGCAGAGGATAGGGAACACTGAAGCTTTCTTT.

This chain connects TRBV30 to TRBJ2-7; D unclear. CDR3 length: 12 amino acids. Germline V gene lookup returns CDR1 GTSNPN and CDR2 SVGIG (reference sequence). V was shortened by 6 bases and J by 5 bases, with 14 bases between the two germline ends. The CDR3 here is CACNPMGHEQYF. The CDR3 DNA reads TGTGCCTGCAACCCCATGGGCCACGAGCAGTACTTC.

V usage is TRBV4-2 and J usage is TRBJ1-5; D unclear. V dropped 2 bases and J dropped 5 bases, with 16 bases sitting between them. The CDR3 has 16 residues. Germline V gene data show CDR1 as LGHNA and CDR2 as YNFKEQ. The CDR3 loop reads CASSQSSGEGDQPQHF. As DNA, the CDR3 is TGTGCCAGCAGCCAATCCTCTGGGGAGGGAGATCAGCCCCAGCATTTT.

V gene TRBV7-9 combines with J gene TRBJ2-5; TRBD2 matches 7 bases. Trimming took 5 bases from V and 5 from J; bases not matched to a gene: 11. This CDR3 has 15 amino acids. Germline lookup yields CDR1 SEHNR and CDR2 FQNEAQ (reference sequence). This CDR3 reads CASSNPGSGRETQYF. For the CDR3, the DNA is TGTGCCAGCAGCAATCCGGGCTCCGGGAGGGAGACCCAGTACTTC.

The chain joins TRBV5-1 to TRBJ2-3; tentative D call: TRBD2 (6 bases). The CDR3 spans 15 residues. Trimming removed 7 bases from V and 4 bases from J, with 19 bases in between. Germline V gives CDR1 SGHRS, CDR2 YFSETQ. The CDR3 region is CASAPGRGGADTQYF. The CDR3 region has the DNA TGCGCCAGCGCCCCGGGTAGGGGAGGTGCAGATACGCAGTATTTT.

The V call is TRBV13, the J call TRBJ1-1; maybe TRBD1 (6 bases). V lost 3 bases to trimming and J lost 4 bases, with 12 bases between them. The CDR3 runs to 14 residues. Germline lookup yields CDR1 PRHDT and CDR2 FYEKMQ (reference sequence). Here the CDR3 DNA reads TGTGCCAGCAGCTTCTTGAGGGGGACCACTGAAGCTTTCTTT. Amino acids: CASSFLRGTTEAFF.

The CDR3 nucleotides read TGTGCCAGCCTCCCCGGGACAGGGCTTGTCAATGAGCAGTTCTTC. Translated: CASLPGTGLVNEQFF. The rearrangement uses TRBV11-2 and TRBJ2-1; TRBD1 matches at 9 bases. V was pared by 8 bases and J by 6 bases, with 11 bases of the junction left unmatched. CDR1 and CDR2 (germline): SGHAT, FQNNGV. The CDR3 spans 15 residues.